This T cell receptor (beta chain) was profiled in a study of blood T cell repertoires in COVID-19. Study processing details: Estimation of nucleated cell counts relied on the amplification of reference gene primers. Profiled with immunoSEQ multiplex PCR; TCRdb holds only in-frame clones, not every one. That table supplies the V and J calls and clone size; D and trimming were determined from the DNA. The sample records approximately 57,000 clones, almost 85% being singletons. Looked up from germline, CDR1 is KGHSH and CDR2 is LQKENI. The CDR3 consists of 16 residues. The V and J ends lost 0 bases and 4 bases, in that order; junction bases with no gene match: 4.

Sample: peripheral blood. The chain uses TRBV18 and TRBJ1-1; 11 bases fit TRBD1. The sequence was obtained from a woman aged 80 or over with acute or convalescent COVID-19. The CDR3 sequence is CASSPPLDRGPTEAFF. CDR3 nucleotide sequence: TGTGCCAGCTCACCACCCCTGGACAGGGGGCCCACTGAAGCTTTCTTT.